The clone carrying this T cell receptor beta chain has just one count. The table came from immunoSEQ multiplex PCR; TCRdb's copy has only in-frame clones and leaves some out. Altogether tens of thousands of clones are present, 83% being singletons, with the ten largest covering approximately 16%. The data are from a study of PD-L1 blockade in urothelial cancer. The trim removed 4 bases at V and 3 bases at J, leaving 8 bases unmatched. The CDR3 is 15 residues long. Germline loops: CDR1 MNHEY, CDR2 SMNVEV (reference sequence). The chain employs TRBV27 and TRBJ2-7; TRBD2 agrees at 8 bases. The sequence was collected from a man between 60 and 75 years old with urothelial cancer. Sequenced here: PBMCs, sampled around atezolizumab (anti-PD-L1) treatment. DNA for the CDR3: TGTGCCAGCAGTTCAACCCGGCGGGGGGACTACGAGCAGTACTTC. It specifies CASSSTRRGDYEQYF.